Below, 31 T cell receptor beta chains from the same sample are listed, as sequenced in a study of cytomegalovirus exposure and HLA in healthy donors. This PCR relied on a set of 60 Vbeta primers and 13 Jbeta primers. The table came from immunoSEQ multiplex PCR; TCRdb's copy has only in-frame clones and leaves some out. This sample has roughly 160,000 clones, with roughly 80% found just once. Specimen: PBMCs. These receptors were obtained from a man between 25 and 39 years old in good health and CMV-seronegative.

The CDR3 coding sequence is TGTGCCAGTAGTATCGAGGGACAACGGAATCAGCCCCAGCATTTT. Amino acid sequence: CASSIEGQRNQPQHF. The chain combines TRBV19 with TRBJ1-5, with a weak D call TRBD1 (6 bases). Germline assignment: CDR1 LNHDA and CDR2 SQIVND (reference sequence). Trimming removed 3 bases from V and 4 bases from J, with 13 bases in between. The CDR3 is 15 residues long. Variable domain in full (rest from reference TRBV19 and TRBJ1-5): DGGITQSPKYLFRKEGQNVTLSCEQNLNHDAMYWYRQDPGQGLRLIYYSQIVNDFQKGDIAEGYSVSREKKESFPLTVTSAQKNPTAFYLCASSIEGQRNQPQHFGDGTRLSIL.

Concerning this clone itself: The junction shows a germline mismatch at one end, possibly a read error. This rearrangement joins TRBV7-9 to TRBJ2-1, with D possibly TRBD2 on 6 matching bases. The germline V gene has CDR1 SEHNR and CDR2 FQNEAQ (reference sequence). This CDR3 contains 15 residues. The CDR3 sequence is CSSSLEWGEVNEQFF. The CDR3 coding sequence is TGTTCCAGCAGCTTGGAGTGGGGGGAGGTCAATGAGCAGTTCTTC.

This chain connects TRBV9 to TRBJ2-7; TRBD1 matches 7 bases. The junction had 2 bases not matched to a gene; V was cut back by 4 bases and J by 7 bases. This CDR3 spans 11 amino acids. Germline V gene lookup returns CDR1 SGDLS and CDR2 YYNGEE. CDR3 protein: CASSRDREQYF. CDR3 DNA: TGTGCCAGCAGCCGGGACAGAGAGCAGTACTTC.

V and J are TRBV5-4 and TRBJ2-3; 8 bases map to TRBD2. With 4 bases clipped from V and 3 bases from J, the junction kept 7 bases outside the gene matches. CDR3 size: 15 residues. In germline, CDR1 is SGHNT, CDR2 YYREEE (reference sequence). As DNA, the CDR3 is TGTGCCAGCAGCAGGCCCCTAGCGGGTACAGATACGCAGTATTTT. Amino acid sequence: CASSRPLAGTDTQYF.

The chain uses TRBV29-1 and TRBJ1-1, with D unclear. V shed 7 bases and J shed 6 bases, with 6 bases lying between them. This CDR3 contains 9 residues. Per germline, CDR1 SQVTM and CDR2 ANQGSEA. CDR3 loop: CSAGAEAFF. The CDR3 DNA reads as TGCAGCGCCGGGGCTGAAGCTTTCTTT.

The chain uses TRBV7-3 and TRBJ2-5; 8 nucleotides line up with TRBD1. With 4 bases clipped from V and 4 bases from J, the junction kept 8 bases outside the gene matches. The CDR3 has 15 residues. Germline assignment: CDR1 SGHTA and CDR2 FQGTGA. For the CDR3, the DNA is TGTGCCAGCAGCTCTTCAGGGGGCGCGGGAGAGACCCAGTACTTC. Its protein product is CASSSSGGAGETQYF.

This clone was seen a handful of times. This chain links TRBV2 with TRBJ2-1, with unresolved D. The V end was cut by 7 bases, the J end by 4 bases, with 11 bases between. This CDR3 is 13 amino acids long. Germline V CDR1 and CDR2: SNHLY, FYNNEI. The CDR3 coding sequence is TGTGCCAGCACTATAGACTCTTACAATGAGCAGTTCTTC. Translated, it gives CASTIDSYNEQFF.

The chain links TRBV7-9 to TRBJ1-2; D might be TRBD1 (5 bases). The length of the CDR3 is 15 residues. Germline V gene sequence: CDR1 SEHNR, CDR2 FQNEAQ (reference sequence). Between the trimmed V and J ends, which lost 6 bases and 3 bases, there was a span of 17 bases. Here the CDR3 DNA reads TGTGCCAGCAGTAACCTCGGGGGAAACTACTATGGCTACACCTTC. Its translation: CASSNLGGNYYGYTF.

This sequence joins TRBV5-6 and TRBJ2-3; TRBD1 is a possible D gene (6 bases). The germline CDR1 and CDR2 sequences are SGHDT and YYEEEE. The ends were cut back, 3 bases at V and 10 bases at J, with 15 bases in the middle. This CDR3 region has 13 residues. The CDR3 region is CASSSSTGWAQYF. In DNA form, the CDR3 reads TGTGCCAGCAGCTCCTCGACAGGTTGGGCGCAGTATTTT.

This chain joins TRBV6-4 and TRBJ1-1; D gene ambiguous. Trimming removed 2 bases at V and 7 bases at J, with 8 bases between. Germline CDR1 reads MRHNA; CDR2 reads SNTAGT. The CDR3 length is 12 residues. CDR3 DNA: TGTGCCAGCAGTGACGTTCCGGTTGAAGCTTTCTTT. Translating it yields CASSDVPVEAFF.

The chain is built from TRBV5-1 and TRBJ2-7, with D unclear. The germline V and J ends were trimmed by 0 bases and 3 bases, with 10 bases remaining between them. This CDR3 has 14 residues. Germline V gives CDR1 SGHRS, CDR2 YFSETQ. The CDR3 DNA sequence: TGCGCCAGCAGCTTGGCCATCGCCGGCTACGAGCAGTACTTC. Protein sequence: CASSLAIAGYEQYF.

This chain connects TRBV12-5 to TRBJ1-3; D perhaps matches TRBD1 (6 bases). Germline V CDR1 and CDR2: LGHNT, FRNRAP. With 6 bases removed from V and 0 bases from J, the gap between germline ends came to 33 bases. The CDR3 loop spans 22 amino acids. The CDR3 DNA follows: TGTGCTAGTGGGATGGGTTGGCACCGTCTAAGTGGACAGAGCCTCTCTGGAAACACCATATATTTT. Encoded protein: CASGMGWHRLSGQSLSGNTIYF.

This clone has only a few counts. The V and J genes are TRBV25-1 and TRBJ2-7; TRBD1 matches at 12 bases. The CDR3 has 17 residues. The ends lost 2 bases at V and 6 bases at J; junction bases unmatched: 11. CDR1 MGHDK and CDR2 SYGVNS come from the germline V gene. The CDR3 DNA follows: TGTGCCAGCAGTGAAATAATTGGCGGGACAGGGGGCGGCGAGCAGTACTTC. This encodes CASSEIIGGTGGGEQYF.

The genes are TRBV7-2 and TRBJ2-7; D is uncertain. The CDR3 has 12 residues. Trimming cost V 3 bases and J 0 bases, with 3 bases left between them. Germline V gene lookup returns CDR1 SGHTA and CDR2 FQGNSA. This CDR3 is CASSFSSYEQYF. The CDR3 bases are TGTGCCAGCAGCTTTAGCTCCTACGAGCAGTACTTC.

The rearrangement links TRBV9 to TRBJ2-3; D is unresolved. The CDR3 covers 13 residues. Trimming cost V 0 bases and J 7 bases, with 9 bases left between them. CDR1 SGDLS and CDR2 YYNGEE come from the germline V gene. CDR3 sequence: CASSVDMRNTQYF. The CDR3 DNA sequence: TGTGCCAGCAGCGTAGATATGAGAAATACGCAGTATTTT.

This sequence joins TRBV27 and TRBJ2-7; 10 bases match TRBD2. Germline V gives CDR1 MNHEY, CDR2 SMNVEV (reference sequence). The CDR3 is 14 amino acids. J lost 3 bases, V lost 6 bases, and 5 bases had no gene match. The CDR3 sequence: CASRASGSYYEQYF. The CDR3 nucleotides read TGTGCCAGCAGGGCTAGCGGGAGCTACTACGAGCAGTACTTC.

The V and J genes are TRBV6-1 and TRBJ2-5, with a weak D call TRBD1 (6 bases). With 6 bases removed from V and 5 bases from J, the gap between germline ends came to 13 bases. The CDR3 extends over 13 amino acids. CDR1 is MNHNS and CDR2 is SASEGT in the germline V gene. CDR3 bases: TGTGCCAGCAGCAGACAGGAGTGGGAGACCCAGTACTTC. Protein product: CASSRQEWETQYF.

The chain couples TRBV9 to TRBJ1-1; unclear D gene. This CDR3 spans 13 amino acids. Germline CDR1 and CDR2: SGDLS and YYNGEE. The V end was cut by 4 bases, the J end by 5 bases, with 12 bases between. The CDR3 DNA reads TGTGCCAGCAGCCTTGGACTGGGGACTGAAGCTTTCTTT. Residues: CASSLGLGTEAFF.

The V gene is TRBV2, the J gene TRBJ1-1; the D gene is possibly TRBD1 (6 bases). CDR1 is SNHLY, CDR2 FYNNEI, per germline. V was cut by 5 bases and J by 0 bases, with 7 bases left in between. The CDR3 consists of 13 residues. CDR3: CASSTGLNTEAFF. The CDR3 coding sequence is TGTGCCAGCAGTACAGGGTTGAACACTGAAGCTTTCTTT.

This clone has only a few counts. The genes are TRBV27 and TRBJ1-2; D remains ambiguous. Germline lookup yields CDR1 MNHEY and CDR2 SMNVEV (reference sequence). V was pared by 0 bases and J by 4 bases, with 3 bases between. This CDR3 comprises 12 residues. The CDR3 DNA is TGTGCCAGCAGTTTATCCGGCTATGGCTACACCTTC. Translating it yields CASSLSGYGYTF.

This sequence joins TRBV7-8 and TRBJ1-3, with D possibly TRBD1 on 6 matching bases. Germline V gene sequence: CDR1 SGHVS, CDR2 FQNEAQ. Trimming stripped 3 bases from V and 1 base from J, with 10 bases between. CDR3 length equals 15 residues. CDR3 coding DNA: TGTGCCAGCAGCTTGGGCAGGGGTTCTGGAAACACCATATATTTT. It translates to CASSLGRGSGNTIYF.

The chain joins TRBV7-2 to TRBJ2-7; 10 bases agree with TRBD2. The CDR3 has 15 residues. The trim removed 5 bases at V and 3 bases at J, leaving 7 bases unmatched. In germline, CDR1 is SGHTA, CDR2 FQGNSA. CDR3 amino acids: CASSLGLAGVYEQYF. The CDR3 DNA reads TGTGCCAGCAGCCTTGGGCTAGCGGGGGTCTACGAGCAGTACTTC.

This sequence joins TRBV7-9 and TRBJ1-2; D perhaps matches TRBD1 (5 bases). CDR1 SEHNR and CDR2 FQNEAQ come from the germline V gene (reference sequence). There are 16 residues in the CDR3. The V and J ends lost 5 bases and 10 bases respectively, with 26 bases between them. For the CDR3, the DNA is TGTGCCAGCAGCCCGGGACGGACCTCTCTAGAGCGGGACTACACCTTC. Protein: CASSPGRTSLERDYTF.

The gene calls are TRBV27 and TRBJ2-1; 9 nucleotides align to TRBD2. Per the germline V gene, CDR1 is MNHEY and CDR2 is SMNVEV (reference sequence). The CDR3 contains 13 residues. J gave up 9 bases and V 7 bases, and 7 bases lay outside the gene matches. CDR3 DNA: TGTGCCAGCACCGCCTATAGCGGGGGTGAGCAGTTCTTC. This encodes CASTAYSGGEQFF.

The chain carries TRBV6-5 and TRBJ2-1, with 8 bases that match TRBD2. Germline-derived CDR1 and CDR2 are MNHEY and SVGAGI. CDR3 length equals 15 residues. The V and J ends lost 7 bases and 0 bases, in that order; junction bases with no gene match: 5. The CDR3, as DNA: TGTGCCAGCACCCTCAGCGGGAGCTCCTACAATGAGCAGTTCTTC. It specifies CASTLSGSSYNEQFF.

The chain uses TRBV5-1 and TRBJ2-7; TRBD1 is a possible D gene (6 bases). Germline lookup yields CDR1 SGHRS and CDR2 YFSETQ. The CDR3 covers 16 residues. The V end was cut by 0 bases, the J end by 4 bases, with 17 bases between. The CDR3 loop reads CASSLVIVGQMYEQYF. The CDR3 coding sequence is TGCGCCAGCAGCTTGGTAATTGTTGGACAGATGTACGAGCAGTACTTC.

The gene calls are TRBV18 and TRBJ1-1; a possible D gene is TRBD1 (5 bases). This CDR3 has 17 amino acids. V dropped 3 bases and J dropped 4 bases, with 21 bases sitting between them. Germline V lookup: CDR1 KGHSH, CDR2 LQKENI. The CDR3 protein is CASSPDSVGAGGTEAFF. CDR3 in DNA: TGTGCCAGCTCACCTGACTCTGTCGGGGCGGGGGGCACTGAAGCTTTCTTT.

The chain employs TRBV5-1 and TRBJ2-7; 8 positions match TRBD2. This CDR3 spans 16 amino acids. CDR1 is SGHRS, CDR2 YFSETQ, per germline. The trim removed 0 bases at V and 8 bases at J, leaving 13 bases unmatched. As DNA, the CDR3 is TGCGCCAGCAGCTTGGGAGGAGCGGGGGCCACTACGAAGCAGTACTTC. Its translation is CASSLGGAGATTKQYF.

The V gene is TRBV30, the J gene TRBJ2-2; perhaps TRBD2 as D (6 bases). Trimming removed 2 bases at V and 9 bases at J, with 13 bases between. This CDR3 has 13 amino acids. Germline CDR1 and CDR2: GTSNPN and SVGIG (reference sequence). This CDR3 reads CAWSPRAGRELFF. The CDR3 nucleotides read TGTGCCTGGAGTCCCCGCGCGGGGAGGGAGCTGTTTTTT.

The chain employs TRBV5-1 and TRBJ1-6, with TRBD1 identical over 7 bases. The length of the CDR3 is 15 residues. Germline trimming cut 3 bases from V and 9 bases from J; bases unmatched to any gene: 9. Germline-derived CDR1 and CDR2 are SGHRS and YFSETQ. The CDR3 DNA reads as TGCGCCAGCAGCTCAGCCACAGGGGAATTTTCACCCCTCCACTTT. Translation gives CASSSATGEFSPLHF.

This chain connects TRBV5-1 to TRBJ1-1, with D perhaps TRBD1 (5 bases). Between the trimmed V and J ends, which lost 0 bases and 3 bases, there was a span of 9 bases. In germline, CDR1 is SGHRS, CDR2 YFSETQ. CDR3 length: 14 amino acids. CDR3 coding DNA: TGCGCCAGCAGCTTGGGAGCGGGGGACACTGAAGCTTTCTTT. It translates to CASSLGAGDTEAFF.